The next 17 T cell receptor beta chains were all read from a single sample in a study of shared clonotypes between healthy human individuals. TCRdb keeps only in-frame clones here, not all; method: immunoSEQ multiplex PCR. The table includes about 2.4 million clones, 93% detected once. Sequencing used naive CD4+ T cells from PBMCs. Noted subset: CD45RA+ positively selected. These TCRs come from a man younger than 30 in good health. Some clones in this sample may be carry-over from other donors' samples.

The chain joins TRBV29-1 to TRBJ2-3, with a tentative D call TRBD1 (6 bases). The ends were cut back, 7 bases at V and 5 bases at J, with 16 bases in the middle. Germline V gives CDR1 SQVTM, CDR2 ANQGSEA. The CDR3 covers 13 residues. As DNA, the CDR3 is TGCAGCGCCGCCGGGCCCAGGGGAGATACGCAGTATTTT. Amino acid sequence: CSAAGPRGDTQYF.

The CDR3 nucleotides read TGTGCCAGCAGCTTACTAGCGGGAGAACGAGAGACCCAGTACTTC. It specifies CASSLLAGERETQYF. The chain joins TRBV7-2 to TRBJ2-5, with 10 bases identical to TRBD2. After removal of 2 bases from V and 4 bases from J, the junction contained 4 bases not matched to a gene. Germline V gene sequence: CDR1 SGHTA, CDR2 FQGNSA. The CDR3 has 15 amino acids.

This clone was seen more than once but under ten times. This sequence joins TRBV28 and TRBJ1-1; D unclear. The V end lost 6 bases, the J end lost 0 bases, and 2 bases lay between the germline ends. Germline CDR1 is MDHEN and CDR2 is SYDVKM. The CDR3 runs to 11 residues. CDR3 bases: TGTGCCAGCAGGATGAACACTGAAGCTTTCTTT. It encodes CASRMNTEAFF.

CDR3 protein: CASRSGTGTGELFF. CDR3 sequence (DNA): TGTGCCAGCAGGAGCGGGACGGGCACCGGGGAGCTGTTTTTT. The rearrangement joins TRBV6-5 to TRBJ2-2; 7 positions match TRBD2. The length of the CDR3 is 14 residues. Germline V gives CDR1 MNHEY, CDR2 SVGAGI. V was pared by 6 bases and J by 4 bases, with 5 bases of the junction left unmatched.

V usage is TRBV28 and J usage is TRBJ2-1; 9 nucleotides line up with TRBD2. The V and J ends lost 7 bases and 4 bases, in that order; junction bases with no gene match: 11. This CDR3 comprises 16 residues. Germline-derived CDR1 and CDR2 are MDHEN and SYDVKM. CDR3 DNA sequence: TGTGCCAGCACCCTACAGGGGACTAGCCTTTACAATGAGCAGTTCTTC. It translates to CASTLQGTSLYNEQFF.

The chain is built from TRBV28 and TRBJ1-3; D remains unclear. Trimming shortened V by 7 bases and J by 0 bases, and 22 bases separated the two germline ends. This CDR3 spans 18 amino acids. From germline, CDR1 is MDHEN and CDR2 SYDVKM. Here the CDR3 reads CASIPTKGTGPSGNTIYF. In nucleotides, the CDR3 is TGTGCCAGCATCCCAACTAAGGGTACCGGGCCCTCTGGAAACACCATATATTTT. The full variable domain, with the rest looked up from reference TRBV28 and TRBJ1-3, is DVKVTQSSRYLVKRTGEKVFLECVQDMDHENMFWYRQDPGLGLRLIYFSYDVKMKEKGDIPEGYSVSREKKERFSLILESASTNQTSMYLCASIPTKGTGPSGNTIYFGEGSWLTVV.

The chain employs TRBV19 and TRBJ1-1, with D hard to call. This CDR3 is 15 amino acids long. V was cut by 2 bases and J by 5 bases, with 15 bases left in between. Germline CDR1 reads LNHDA; CDR2 reads SQIVND (reference sequence). As DNA, the CDR3 is TGTGCCAGTAGTATAAGGCTGAACAGAAAGACTGAAGCTTTCTTT. Protein product: CASSIRLNRKTEAFF.

The J gene is TRBJ2-1, the V gene TRBV5-8; 14 bases fit TRBD2. The trim removed 5 bases at V and 8 bases at J, leaving 15 bases unmatched. Germline CDR1 is SGHTS and CDR2 is YDEGEE. The CDR3 is 18 residues long. The DNA of the CDR3 is TGTGCCAGCAGTCCCAGGACTAGCGGGAGGCGGAAGGCGGATGAGCAGTTCTTC. It encodes CASSPRTSGRRKADEQFF.

In its sample, this clone was seen once. The rearrangement uses TRBV29-1 and TRBJ2-5; 11 nucleotides match TRBD1. V lost 5 bases to trimming and J lost 4 bases; unmatched junction nucleotides: 3. This CDR3 contains 13 residues. From germline, CDR1 is SQVTM and CDR2 ANQGSEA. This CDR3 is CSVKDRGPETQYF. In nucleotides, the CDR3 is TGCAGCGTTAAGGACAGGGGGCCAGAGACCCAGTACTTC.

The rearrangement links TRBV27 to TRBJ2-1, with D uncertain. This CDR3 has 15 amino acids. With 3 bases removed from V and 0 bases from J, the gap between germline ends came to 9 bases. The germline V gene has CDR1 MNHEY and CDR2 SMNVEV (reference sequence). The CDR3 DNA follows: TGTGCCAGCAGTTTCGCCCCGAGCTCCTACAATGAGCAGTTCTTC. Translation: CASSFAPSSYNEQFF.

The J gene is TRBJ1-6, the V gene TRBV7-9; D is unresolved. Germline assignment: CDR1 SEHNR and CDR2 FQNEAQ (reference sequence). The CDR3 has 13 amino acids. V was cut by 1 base and J by 8 bases, with 6 bases left in between. CDR3 DNA: TGTGCCAGCAGCTTAGAGTCTGATTCACCCCTCCACTTT. Translated, it gives CASSLESDSPLHF.

In the case of this clone: The sample has other DNA sequences that encode this CDR3 too. V gene TRBV5-1 combines with J gene TRBJ1-2; no definite D call. CDR1 is SGHRS, CDR2 YFSETQ, per germline. Trimming left V 2 bases short and J 4 bases short, with 9 bases between. This CDR3 contains 13 residues. The CDR3 loop is CASSLEGSYGYTF. The CDR3 nucleotides are TGCGCCAGCAGCTTAGAAGGCAGCTATGGCTACACCTTC.

The V and J genes are TRBV5-1 and TRBJ2-7, with TRBD1 as a possible D gene (6 bases). Trimming took off 0 bases at V and 3 bases at J, with 13 bases between the two ends. From germline, CDR1 is SGHRS and CDR2 YFSETQ. CDR3 length: 15 amino acids. CDR3 loop: CASSLEGQSIYEQYF. CDR3 nucleotides: TGCGCCAGCAGCTTGGAGGGACAAAGCATCTACGAGCAGTACTTC.

This clone was counted a single time. The chain carries TRBV27 and TRBJ2-3; D uncertain. V lost 6 bases to trimming and J lost 6 bases, with 10 bases between them. Per germline, CDR1 MNHEY and CDR2 SMNVEV (reference sequence). This CDR3 is 12 amino acids long. The CDR3 loop is CASSQSRDTQYF. CDR3 DNA: TGTGCCAGCAGCCAATCCCGGGATACGCAGTATTTT.

The chain carries TRBV28 and TRBJ1-2; D is uncertain. V was trimmed by 5 bases and J by 0 bases, leaving 10 bases between them. Germline loops: CDR1 MDHEN, CDR2 SYDVKM. This CDR3 has 14 amino acids. CDR3 residues: CASSVTSSNYGYTF. As DNA, the CDR3 is TGTGCCAGCAGTGTGACATCATCTAACTATGGCTACACCTTC.

The chain combines TRBV6-6 with TRBJ2-1; 13 bases match TRBD2. Germline values: CDR1 MNHNY, CDR2 SVGAGI (reference sequence). This CDR3 has 16 residues. Trimming took 0 bases from V and 6 from J; bases not matched to a gene: 2. The CDR3 coding sequence is TGTGCCAGCAGTTACTCCGGACTAGCGGGAGTCAATGAGCAGTTCTTC. Amino acid sequence: CASSYSGLAGVNEQFF.

This clone was recorded only once. V is TRBV5-1 and J is TRBJ2-1, with TRBD2 identical over 13 bases. Germline CDR1 reads SGHRS; CDR2 reads YFSETQ. Trimming cost V 4 bases and J 6 bases; bases outside gene matches: 7. The CDR3 extends over 16 amino acids. The CDR3 nucleotides are TGCGCCAGCAGCGCCCGGACTAGCGGGAGAGTCAATGAGCAGTTCTTC. This translates into CASSARTSGRVNEQFF.